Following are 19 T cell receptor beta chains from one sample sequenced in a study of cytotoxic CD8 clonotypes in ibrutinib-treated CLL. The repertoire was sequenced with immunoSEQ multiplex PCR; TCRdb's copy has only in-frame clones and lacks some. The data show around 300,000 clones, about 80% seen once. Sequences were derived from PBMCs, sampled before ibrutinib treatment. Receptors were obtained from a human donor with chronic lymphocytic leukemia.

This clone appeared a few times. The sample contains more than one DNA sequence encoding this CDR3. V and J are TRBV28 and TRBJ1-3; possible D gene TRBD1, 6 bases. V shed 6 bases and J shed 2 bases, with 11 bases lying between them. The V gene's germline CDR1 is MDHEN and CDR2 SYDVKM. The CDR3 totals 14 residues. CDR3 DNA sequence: TGTGCCAGCAGCCTTACAGGGACTGGAAACACCATATATTTT. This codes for CASSLTGTGNTIYF. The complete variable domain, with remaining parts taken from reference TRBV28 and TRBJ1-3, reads DVKVTQSSRYLVKRTGEKVFLECVQDMDHENMFWYRQDPGLGLRLIYFSYDVKMKEKGDIPEGYSVSREKKERFSLILESASTNQTSMYLCASSLTGTGNTIYFGEGSWLTVV.

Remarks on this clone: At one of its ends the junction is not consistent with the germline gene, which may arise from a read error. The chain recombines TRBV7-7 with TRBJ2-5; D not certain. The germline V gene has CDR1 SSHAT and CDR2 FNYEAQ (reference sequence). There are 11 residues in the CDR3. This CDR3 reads CASSVGETQYF. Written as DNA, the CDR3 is TGTGCTAGCAGCGTCGGGGAGACCCAGTACTTC.

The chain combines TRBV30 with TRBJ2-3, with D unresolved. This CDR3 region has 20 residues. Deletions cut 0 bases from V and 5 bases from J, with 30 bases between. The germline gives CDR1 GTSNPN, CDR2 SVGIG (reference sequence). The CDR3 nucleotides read TGTGCCTGGAGTGTACGGAGAGCTTTAGTGCCCGATCGTTCACGAGATACGCAGTATTTT. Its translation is CAWSVRRALVPDRSRDTQYF. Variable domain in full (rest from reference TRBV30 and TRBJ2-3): SQTIHQWPATLVQPVGSPLSLECTVEGTSNPNLYWYRQAAGRGLQLLFYSVGIGQISSEVPQNLSASRPQDRQFILSSKKLLLSDSGFYLCAWSVRRALVPDRSRDTQYFGPGTRLTVL.

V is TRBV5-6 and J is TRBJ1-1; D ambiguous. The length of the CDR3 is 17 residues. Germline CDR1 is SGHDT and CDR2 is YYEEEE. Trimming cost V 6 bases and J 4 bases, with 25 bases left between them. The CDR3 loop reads CASTSSSSWTVGTEAFF. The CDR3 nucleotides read TGTGCCAGCACCTCATCGTCGTCTTGGACTGTCGGCACTGAAGCTTTCTTT.

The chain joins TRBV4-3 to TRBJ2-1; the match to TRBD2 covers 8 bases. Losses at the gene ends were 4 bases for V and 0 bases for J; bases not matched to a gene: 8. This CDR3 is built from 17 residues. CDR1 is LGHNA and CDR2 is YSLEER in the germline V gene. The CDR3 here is CASSRQTSANSYNEQFF. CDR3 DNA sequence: TGCGCCAGCAGCCGACAGACTAGCGCGAACTCCTACAATGAGCAGTTCTTC.

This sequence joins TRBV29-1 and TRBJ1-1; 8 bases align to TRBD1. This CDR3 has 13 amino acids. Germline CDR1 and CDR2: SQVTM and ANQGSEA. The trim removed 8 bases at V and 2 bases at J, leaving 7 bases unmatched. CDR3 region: CSFTGTGNTEAFF. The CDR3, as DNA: TGCAGCTTTACCGGGACAGGCAACACTGAAGCTTTCTTT.

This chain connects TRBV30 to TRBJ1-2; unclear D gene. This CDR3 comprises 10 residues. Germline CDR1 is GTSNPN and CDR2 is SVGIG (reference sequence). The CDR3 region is CAGRTYGYTF. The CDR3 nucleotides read TGTGCTGGTCGCACCTATGGCTACACCTTC.

CDR3 protein: CAIERGAGYTF. DNA of the CDR3: TGTGCCATTGAGCGCGGGGCTGGCTACACCTTC. The chain links TRBV28 to TRBJ1-2, with D possibly being TRBD1 (5 bases). V lost 10 bases to trimming and J lost 7 bases, with 13 bases between them. The CDR3 has 11 amino acids. Germline lookup yields CDR1 MDHEN and CDR2 SYDVKM.

CDR3 coding DNA: TGTGCCAGCAGCCAACCCCTAGCGGGAGCGTACGAGCAGTACTTC. Its protein product is CASSQPLAGAYEQYF. The rearrangement uses TRBV4-2 and TRBJ2-7; 10 positions match TRBD2. The length of the CDR3 is 15 residues. CDR1 LGHNA and CDR2 YNFKEQ come from the germline V gene. V lost 2 bases and J lost 4; bases outside the gene matches: 5.

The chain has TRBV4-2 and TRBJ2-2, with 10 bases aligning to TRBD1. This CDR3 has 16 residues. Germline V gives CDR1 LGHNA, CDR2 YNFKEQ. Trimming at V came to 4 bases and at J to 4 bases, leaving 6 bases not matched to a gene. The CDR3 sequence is CASSRTGQGSTGELFF. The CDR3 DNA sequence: TGTGCCAGCAGCCGTACGGGACAGGGGAGCACCGGGGAGCTGTTTTTT.

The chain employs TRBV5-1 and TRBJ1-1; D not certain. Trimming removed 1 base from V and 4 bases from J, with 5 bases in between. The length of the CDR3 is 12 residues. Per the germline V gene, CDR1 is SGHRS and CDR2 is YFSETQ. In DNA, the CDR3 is TGCGCCAGCAGCTTGCGTAGCACTGAAGCTTTCTTT. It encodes CASSLRSTEAFF.

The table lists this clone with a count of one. The CDR3: CASSGQMGVGYEQYF. CDR3 bases: TGTGCCAGCTCAGGCCAGATGGGAGTGGGCTACGAGCAGTACTTC. The chain couples TRBV18 to TRBJ2-7; a possible D gene is TRBD2 (5 bases). The CDR3 contains 15 residues. V lost 5 bases, J lost 3 bases, and 17 bases lay in between. Per the germline V gene, CDR1 is KGHSH and CDR2 is LQKENI.

CDR3 residues: CASSVSQETQYF. In DNA, the CDR3 is TGTGCCAGCAGTGTTAGTCAAGAGACCCAGTACTTC. This sequence joins TRBV2 and TRBJ2-5; the D is unclear. Germline CDR1 is SNHLY and CDR2 is FYNNEI. CDR3 size: 12 residues. V lost 4 bases and J lost 2, with 5 bases in between.

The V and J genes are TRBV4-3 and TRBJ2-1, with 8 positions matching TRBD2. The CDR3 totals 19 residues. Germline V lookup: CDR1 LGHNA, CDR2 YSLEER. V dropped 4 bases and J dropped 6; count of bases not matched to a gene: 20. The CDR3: CASSPVANYREGRGNEQFF. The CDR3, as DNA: TGCGCCAGCAGCCCGGTCGCAAACTACCGGGAGGGCCGAGGCAATGAGCAGTTCTTC.

Here the CDR3 DNA reads TGTGCCAGCAGCCTGGTTGGGGGACAGATCGGCGAGCAGTACTTC. Translated: CASSLVGGQIGEQYF. This sequence joins TRBV7-9 and TRBJ2-5; 7 positions agree with TRBD1. Judging by the DNA end, TRBJ2-7 fits better; the J call may be wrong. Germline loops: CDR1 SEHNR, CDR2 FQNEAQ (reference sequence). The CDR3 consists of 15 residues.

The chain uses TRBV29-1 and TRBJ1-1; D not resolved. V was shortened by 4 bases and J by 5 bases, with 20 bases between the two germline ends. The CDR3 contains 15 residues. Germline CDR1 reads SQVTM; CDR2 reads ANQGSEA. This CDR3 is CSVVRAGVSVTEAFF. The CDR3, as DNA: TGCAGCGTTGTGAGGGCAGGAGTCTCGGTGACTGAAGCTTTCTTT.

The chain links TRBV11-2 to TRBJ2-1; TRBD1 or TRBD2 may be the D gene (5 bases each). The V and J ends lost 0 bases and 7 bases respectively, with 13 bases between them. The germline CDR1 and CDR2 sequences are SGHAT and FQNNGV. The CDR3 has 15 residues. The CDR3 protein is CASSLDIGGENEQFF. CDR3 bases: TGTGCCAGCAGCTTAGATATTGGGGGTGAAAATGAGCAGTTCTTC. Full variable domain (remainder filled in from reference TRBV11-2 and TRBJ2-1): EAGVAQSPRYKIIEKRQSVAFWCNPISGHATLYWYQQILGQGPKLLIQFQNNGVVDDSQLPKDRFSAERLKGVDSTLKIQPAKLEDSAVYLCASSLDIGGENEQFFGPGTRLTVL.

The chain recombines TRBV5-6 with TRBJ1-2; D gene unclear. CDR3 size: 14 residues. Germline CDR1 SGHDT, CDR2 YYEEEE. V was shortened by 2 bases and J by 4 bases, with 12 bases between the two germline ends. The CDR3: CASSFYLPSYGYTF. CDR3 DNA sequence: TGTGCCAGCAGCTTTTATCTACCGAGCTATGGCTACACCTTC.

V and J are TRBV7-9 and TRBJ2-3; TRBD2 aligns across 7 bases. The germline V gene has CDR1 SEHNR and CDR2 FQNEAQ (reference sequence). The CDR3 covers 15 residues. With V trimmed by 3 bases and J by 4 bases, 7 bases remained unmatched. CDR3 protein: CASSFAGVSSDTQYF. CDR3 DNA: TGTGCCAGCAGCTTTGCGGGAGTCTCGTCAGATACGCAGTATTTT. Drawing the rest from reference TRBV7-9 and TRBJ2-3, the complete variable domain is DTGVSQNPRHKITKRGQNVTFRCDPISEHNRLYWYRQTLGQGPEFLTYFQNEAQLEKSRLLSDRFSAERPKGSFSTLEIQRTEQGDSAMYLCASSFAGVSSDTQYFGPGTRLTVL.